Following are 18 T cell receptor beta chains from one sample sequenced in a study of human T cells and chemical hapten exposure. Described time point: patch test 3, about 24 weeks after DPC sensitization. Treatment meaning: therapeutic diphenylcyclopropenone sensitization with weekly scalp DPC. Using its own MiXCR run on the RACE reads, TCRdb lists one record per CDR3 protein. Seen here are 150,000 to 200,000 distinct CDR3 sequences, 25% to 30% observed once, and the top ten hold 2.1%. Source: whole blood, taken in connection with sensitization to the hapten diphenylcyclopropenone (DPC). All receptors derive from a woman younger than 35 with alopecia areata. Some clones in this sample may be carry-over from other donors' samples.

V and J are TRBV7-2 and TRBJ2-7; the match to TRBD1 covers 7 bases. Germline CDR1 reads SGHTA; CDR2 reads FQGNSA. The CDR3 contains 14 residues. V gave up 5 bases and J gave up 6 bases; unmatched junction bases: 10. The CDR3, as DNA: TGTGCCAGCAGCCTAAACAGGGGCCCGGCCGAGCAGTACTTC. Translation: CASSLNRGPAEQYF.

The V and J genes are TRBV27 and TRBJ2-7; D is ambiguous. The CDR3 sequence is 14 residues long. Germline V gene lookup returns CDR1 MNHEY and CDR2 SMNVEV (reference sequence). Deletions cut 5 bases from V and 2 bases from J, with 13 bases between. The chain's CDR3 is CASSPGPRAYEQYF. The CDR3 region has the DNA TGTGCCAGCAGTCCGGGCCCAAGAGCCTACGAGCAGTACTTC.

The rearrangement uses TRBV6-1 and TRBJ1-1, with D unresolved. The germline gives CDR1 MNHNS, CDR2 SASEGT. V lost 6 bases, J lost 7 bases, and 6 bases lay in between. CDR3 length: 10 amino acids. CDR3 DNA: TGTGCCAGCAGCCGATATGAAGCTTTCTTT. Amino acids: CASSRYEAFF.

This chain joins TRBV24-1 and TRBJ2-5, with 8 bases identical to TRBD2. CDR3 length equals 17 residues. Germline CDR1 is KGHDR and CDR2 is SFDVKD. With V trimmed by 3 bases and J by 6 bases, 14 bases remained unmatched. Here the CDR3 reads CATSDPQERGTIKTQYF. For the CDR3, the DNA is TGTGCCACCAGTGATCCCCAGGAGCGGGGGACGATAAAGACCCAGTACTTC.

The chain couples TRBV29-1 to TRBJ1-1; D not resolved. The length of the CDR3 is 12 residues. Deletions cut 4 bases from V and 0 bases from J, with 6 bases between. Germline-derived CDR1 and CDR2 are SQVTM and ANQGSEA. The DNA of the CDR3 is TGCAGCGTTGCAATAATGAACACTGAAGCTTTCTTT. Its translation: CSVAIMNTEAFF.

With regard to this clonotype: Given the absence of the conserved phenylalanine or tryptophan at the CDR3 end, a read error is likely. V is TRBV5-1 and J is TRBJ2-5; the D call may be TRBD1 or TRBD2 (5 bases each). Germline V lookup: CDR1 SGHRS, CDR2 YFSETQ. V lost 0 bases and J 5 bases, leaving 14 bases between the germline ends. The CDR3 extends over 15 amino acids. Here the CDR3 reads CASSLAGTQWETQYL. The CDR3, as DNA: TGCGCCAGCAGCTTGGCTGGGACCCAGTGGGAGACCCAGTACTTA.

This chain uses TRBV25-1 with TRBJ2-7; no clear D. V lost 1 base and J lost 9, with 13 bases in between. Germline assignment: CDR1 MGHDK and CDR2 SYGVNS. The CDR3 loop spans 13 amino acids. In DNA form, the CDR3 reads TGTGCCAGCAGTGAATGGGTCGGTTCGGGGCAGTACTTC. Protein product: CASSEWVGSGQYF.

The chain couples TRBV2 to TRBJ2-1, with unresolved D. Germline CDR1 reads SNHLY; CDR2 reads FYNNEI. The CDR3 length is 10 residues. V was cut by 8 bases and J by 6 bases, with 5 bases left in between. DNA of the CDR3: TGTGCCAGCCCCGTCAATGAGCAGTTCTTC. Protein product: CASPVNEQFF.

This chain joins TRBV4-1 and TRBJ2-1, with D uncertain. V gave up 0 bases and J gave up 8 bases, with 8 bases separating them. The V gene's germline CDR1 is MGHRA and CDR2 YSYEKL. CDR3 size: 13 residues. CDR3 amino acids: CASSQDPDDEQFF. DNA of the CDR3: TGCGCCAGCAGCCAAGACCCGGACGATGAGCAGTTCTTC.

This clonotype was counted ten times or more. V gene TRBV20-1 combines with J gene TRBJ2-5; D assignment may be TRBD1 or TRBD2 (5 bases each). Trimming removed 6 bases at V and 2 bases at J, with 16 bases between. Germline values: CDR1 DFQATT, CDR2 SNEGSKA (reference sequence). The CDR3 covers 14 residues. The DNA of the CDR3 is TGCAGTGCGGACCCCGGGGCGGAACAAGAGACCCAGTACTTC. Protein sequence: CSADPGAEQETQYF.

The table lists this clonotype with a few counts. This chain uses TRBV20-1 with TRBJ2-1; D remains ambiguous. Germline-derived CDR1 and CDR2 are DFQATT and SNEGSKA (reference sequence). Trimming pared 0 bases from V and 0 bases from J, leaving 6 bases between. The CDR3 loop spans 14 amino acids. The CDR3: CSARDADSYNEQFF. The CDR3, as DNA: TGCAGTGCTAGAGATGCAGACTCCTACAATGAGCAGTTCTTC.

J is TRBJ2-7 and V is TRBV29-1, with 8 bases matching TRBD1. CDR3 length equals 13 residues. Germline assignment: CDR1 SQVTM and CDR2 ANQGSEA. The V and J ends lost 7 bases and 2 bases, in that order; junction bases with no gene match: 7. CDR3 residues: CSAWTGPTYEQYF. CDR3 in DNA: TGCAGCGCTTGGACAGGGCCCACCTACGAGCAGTACTTC.

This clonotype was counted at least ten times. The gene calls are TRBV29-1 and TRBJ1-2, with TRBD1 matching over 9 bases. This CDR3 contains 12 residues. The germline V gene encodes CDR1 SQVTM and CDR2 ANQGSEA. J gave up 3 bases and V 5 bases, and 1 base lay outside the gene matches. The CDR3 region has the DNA TGCAGCGTTACAGGGGGCCACTATGGCTACACCTTC. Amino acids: CSVTGGHYGYTF. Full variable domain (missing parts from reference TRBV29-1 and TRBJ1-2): SAVISQKPSRDICQRGTSLTIQCQVDSQVTMMFWYRQQPGQSLTLIATANQGSEATYESGFVIDKFPISRPNLTFSTLTVSNMSPEDSSIYLCSVTGGHYGYTFGSGTRLTVV.

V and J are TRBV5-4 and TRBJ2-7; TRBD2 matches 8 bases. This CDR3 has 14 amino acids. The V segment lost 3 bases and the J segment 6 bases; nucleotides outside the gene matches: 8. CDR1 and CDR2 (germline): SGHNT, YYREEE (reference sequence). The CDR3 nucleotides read TGTGCCAGCAGCTCCCCGGGTAGCGGGATCGAGCAGTACTTC. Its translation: CASSSPGSGIEQYF.

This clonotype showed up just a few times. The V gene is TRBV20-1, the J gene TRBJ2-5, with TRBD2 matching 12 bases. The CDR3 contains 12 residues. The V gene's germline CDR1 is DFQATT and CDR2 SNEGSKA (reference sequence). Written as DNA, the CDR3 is TGCAGCGGACTAGCGGGATTAGAGACCCAGTACTTC. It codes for CSGLAGLETQYF.

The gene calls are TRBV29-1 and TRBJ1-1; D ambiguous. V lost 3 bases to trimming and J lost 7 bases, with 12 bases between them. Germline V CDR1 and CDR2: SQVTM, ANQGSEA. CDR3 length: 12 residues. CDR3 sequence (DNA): TGCAGCGTTGAGGAGCCCCTTTTTGAAGCTTTCTTT. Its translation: CSVEEPLFEAFF.

CDR3 in DNA: TGCGCCAGCAGGAGCGGGGGGGCAGGTGAGCAGTACTTC. Translation: CASRSGGAGEQYF. The chain uses TRBV10-2 and TRBJ2-7; 10 positions agree with TRBD2. The V and J ends lost 6 bases and 7 bases, in that order; junction bases with no gene match: 6. This CDR3 comprises 13 residues. CDR1 and CDR2 from the germline V gene are WSHSY and SAAADI.

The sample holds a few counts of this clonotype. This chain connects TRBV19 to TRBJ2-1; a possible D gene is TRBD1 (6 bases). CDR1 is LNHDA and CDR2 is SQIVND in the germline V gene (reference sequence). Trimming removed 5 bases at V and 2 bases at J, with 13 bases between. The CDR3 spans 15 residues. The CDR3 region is CASSPRGIPYNEQFF. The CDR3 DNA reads TGTGCCAGTAGTCCTAGGGGGATCCCCTACAATGAGCAGTTCTTC.